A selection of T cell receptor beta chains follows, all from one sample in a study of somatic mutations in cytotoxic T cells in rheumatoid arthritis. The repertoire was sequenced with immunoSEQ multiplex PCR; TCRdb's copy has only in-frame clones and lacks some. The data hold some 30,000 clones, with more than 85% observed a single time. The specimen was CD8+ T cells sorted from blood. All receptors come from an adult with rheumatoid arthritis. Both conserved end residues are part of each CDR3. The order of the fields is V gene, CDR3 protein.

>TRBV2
CATFENGYGYTF
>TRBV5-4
CASSFGSHEQYF
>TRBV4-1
CASSQVTPGLGLNEQFF
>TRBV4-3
CASSQALSDIYEQYF
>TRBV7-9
CASSINRDGGLGEQFF
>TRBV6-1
CASSEGGVNYNEQFF
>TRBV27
CASSRGSYNEQFF
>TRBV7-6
CASSLGLAGGREQYF
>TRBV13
CASSLGTYTDTQYF
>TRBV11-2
CASSSAGVYNEQFF
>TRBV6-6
CASNENTGYTF
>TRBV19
CASSIWAGELFF
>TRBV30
CAWERGVSGNTIYF
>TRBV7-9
CASSLPRLAGVTDTQYF
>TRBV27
CASSSQGSNQPQHF
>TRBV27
CASSLLWGAPYNEQFF
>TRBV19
CASGSYGYTF
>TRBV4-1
CASSQGSNEQFF
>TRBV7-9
CASSLGLGYGYTF
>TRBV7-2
CASSSPPFDEQFF
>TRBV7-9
CASSFPSFYGYTF
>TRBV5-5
CASSLLGTGNQPQHF
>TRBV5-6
CASSLGLGAAYSNQPQHF
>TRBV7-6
CASTPSPGPGSYNEQFF
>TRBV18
CASSPRDRSSTYEQYF
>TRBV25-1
CASSGGARGRLLTEAFF
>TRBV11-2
CASSFIRALAPYEQYF
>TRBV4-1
CASSLRATEYEQYF
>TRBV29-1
CSVTDRGDQETQYF
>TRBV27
CASRGSWGPVTDTQYF
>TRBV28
CASSPLRVTGGDEQYF
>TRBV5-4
CASSGVVNNEQFF
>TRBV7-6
CASSLKFGPRPYEQYF
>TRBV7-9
CASSQDSYYEQYF
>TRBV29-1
CSVVDRNTEAFF
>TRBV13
CASSYQGQYEQYF
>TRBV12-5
CASGSSGRGRADTEAFF
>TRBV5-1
CASSLTSGSSYEQYF
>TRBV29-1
CSVDPDRGHWDEQFF
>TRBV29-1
CSVRGQVYDGYTF
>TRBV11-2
CASSANLDPETQYF
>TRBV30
CAWINTGVTEAFF
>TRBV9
CASSEGTADNQPQHF
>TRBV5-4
CASSSRDRAGAGELFF
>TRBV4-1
CASSQTQGAFHEQYF
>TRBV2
CASSTGVPANYGYTF
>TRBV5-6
CASSLAGSYEKLFF
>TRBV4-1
CASSHITIKQGAIRGYTF
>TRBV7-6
CASSLVSTLVNGNEKLFF
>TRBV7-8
CASSFNRATEAFF
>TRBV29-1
CSAPRNSYNEQFF
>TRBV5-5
CASSFSQGSGANVLTF